Presented here are 13 T cell receptor beta chains from one specimen sequenced in a study of regulatory and conventional T cells in RAG deficiency. Only in-frame clones appear in the TCRdb table, and some are missing; sequencing was by immunoSEQ multiplex PCR. The sample lists 25,000 to 35,000 clones, approximately 90% occurring once. The sorted regulatory T cells were CD4+, CD25-high and CD127-low, with genomic DNA sequenced. These same data were also listed under a study on regulatory T cells. According to that study: The PCR used 52 TRBV and 13 TRBJ primers.

The sequenced material came from Tregs sorted from blood. All receptors derive from a human donor in good health.

This clone was found once. V and J are TRBV5-1 and TRBJ2-7; 8 positions agree with TRBD2. V lost 1 base and J lost 1; bases outside the gene matches: 4. Germline lookup yields CDR1 SGHRS and CDR2 YFSETQ. The CDR3 runs 15 residues. In DNA form, the CDR3 reads TGCGCCAGCAGCTTGAGTGTAGCGGGGTCCTACGAGCAGTACTTC. Its protein product is CASSLSVAGSYEQYF.

The rearrangement links TRBV9 to TRBJ2-3; D is perhaps TRBD2 (7 bases). This CDR3 comprises 16 residues. V lost 6 bases, J lost 0 bases, and 17 bases lay in between. CDR1 and CDR2 (germline): SGDLS, YYNGEE. The CDR3 loop is CASKGGGPSSTDTQYF. CDR3 in DNA: TGTGCCAGCAAGGGCGGGGGCCCATCTAGCACAGATACGCAGTATTTT.

The chain is built from TRBV12-5 and TRBJ1-1; 7 bases are shared with TRBD1. V shed 2 bases and J 1 base; nucleotides not matched to a gene: 25. The V gene's germline CDR1 is LGHNT and CDR2 FRNRAP. The CDR3 consists of 22 residues. CDR3 bases: TGTGCTAGTGGTTTGTTAGTGGGGGAGGGGGCGTTTGGGGCGACTCAGAACACTGAAGCTTTCTTT. Translated: CASGLLVGEGAFGATQNTEAFF. The full variable domain, rest sourced from reference TRBV12-5 and TRBJ1-1, is DARVTQTPRHKVTEMGQEVTMRCQPILGHNTVFWYRQTMMQGLELLAYFRNRAPLDDSGMPKDRFSAEMPDATLATLKIQPSEPRDSAVYFCASGLLVGEGAFGATQNTEAFFGQGTRLTVV.

The chain couples TRBV5-5 to TRBJ1-5, with TRBD1 identical over 7 bases. From germline, CDR1 is SGHKS and CDR2 YYEKEE (reference sequence). Trimming at V came to 4 bases and at J to 6 bases, leaving 10 bases not matched to a gene. The CDR3 is 15 residues long. The CDR3 loop reads CASSRSGGKSQPQHF. The DNA of the CDR3 is TGTGCCAGCAGCCGTTCAGGGGGGAAGAGTCAGCCCCAGCATTTT.

This chain joins TRBV5-1 and TRBJ1-1; 7 nucleotides align to TRBD1. Trimming at V came to 5 bases and at J to 4 bases, leaving 8 bases not matched to a gene. This CDR3 has 14 residues. Germline values: CDR1 SGHRS, CDR2 YFSETQ. The DNA for the CDR3 is TGCGCCAGCAGTCGCGGGACAGCGGGCACTGAAGCTTTCTTT. Translated: CASSRGTAGTEAFF.

The rearrangement uses TRBV6-1 and TRBJ1-6; D call uncertain. Germline lookup yields CDR1 MNHNS and CDR2 SASEGT. Trimming shortened V by 2 bases and J by 7 bases, and 9 bases separated the two germline ends. The CDR3 has 14 amino acids. The CDR3 region is CASSEYYANSPLHF. As DNA, the CDR3 is TGTGCCAGCAGTGAATATTACGCGAATTCACCCCTCCACTTT.

The chain combines TRBV11-1 with TRBJ2-7; D perhaps matches TRBD1 (6 bases). Germline assignment: CDR1 SGHAT and CDR2 FQDESV (reference sequence). The length of the CDR3 is 16 residues. V dropped 4 bases and J dropped 0 bases, with 16 bases sitting between them. The CDR3 bases are TGTGCCAGCAGCTCGCGCGTAGGCAGGGGCTCCTACGAGCAGTACTTC. Translation gives CASSSRVGRGSYEQYF.

V usage is TRBV7-9 and J usage is TRBJ1-4; D remains unclear. Per the germline V gene, CDR1 is SEHNR and CDR2 is FQNEAQ (reference sequence). The ends were cut back, 3 bases at V and 4 bases at J, with 12 bases in the middle. This CDR3 contains 15 residues. CDR3: CASSFGRRLNEKLFF. The CDR3 DNA follows: TGTGCCAGCAGCTTCGGTCGGCGACTTAATGAAAAACTGTTTTTT.

The genes are TRBV7-2 and TRBJ1-3; no clear D. Trimming shortened V by 1 base and J by 8 bases, and 12 bases separated the two germline ends. Germline CDR1 and CDR2: SGHTA and FQGNSA. The CDR3 is 14 amino acids. The CDR3 DNA reads as TGTGCCAGCAGCTTAGTTCCGGGCGCGGACACCATATATTTT. Protein: CASSLVPGADTIYF.

The table lists this clone with a few counts. The gene calls are TRBV20-1 and TRBJ2-5; D gene ambiguous. Trimming took 4 bases from V and 7 from J, leaving 10 bases between them. CDR1 is DFQATT, CDR2 SNEGSKA, per germline (reference sequence). The CDR3 extends over 11 amino acids. DNA for the CDR3: TGCAGTGCTACAGGCACCGGGACCCAGTACTTC. Amino acids: CSATGTGTQYF.

The chain employs TRBV7-2 and TRBJ2-7, with D perhaps matching TRBD1 or TRBD2 (5 bases each). CDR1 and CDR2 (germline): SGHTA, FQGNSA. The CDR3 is 16 residues long. V lost 1 base and J lost 3, with 16 bases in between. The CDR3 nucleotides read TGTGCCAGCAGCTTAGTTGGGGACCCCAGAAACTACGAGCAGTACTTC. Its protein is CASSLVGDPRNYEQYF.

This chain joins TRBV19 and TRBJ2-3; the match to TRBD1 covers 9 bases. Germline assignment: CDR1 LNHDA and CDR2 SQIVND (reference sequence). The CDR3 has 18 residues. The ends lost 4 bases at V and 4 bases at J; junction bases unmatched: 15. The CDR3 region has the DNA TGTGCCAGTAGTACCCGGACAGGGGAGGTTGGTGGTGCAGATACGCAGTATTTT. Translating it yields CASSTRTGEVGGADTQYF. The full variable domain, completed using reference TRBV19 and TRBJ2-3, is DGGITQSPKYLFRKEGQNVTLSCEQNLNHDAMYWYRQDPGQGLRLIYYSQIVNDFQKGDIAEGYSVSREKKESFPLTVTSAQKNPTAFYLCASSTRTGEVGGADTQYFGPGTRLTVL.

The chain couples TRBV19 to TRBJ1-2; perhaps TRBD1 as D (5 bases). Trimming stripped 5 bases from V and 4 bases from J, with 11 bases between. Germline V gives CDR1 LNHDA, CDR2 SQIVND (reference sequence). CDR3 length equals 13 residues. CDR3 DNA sequence: TGTGCCAGTAGTCAAACAGGCCTCTATGGCTACACCTTC. It translates to CASSQTGLYGYTF.